The 10 T cell receptor beta chains listed next were all sequenced from one sample in a study of T cells in Graves' hyperthyroidism and ophthalmopathy. From RNA transcripts, TCR beta CDR3 regions were amplified. With the HTBI primer set, the TCR CDR3 went through a first round of RT-PCR. TCRdb redid the calling of the multiplex PCR reads with MiXCR, one entry per CDR3 protein. Of fewer than 600,000 distinct CDR3 sequences in the sample, 13% to 15% were seen once. The sequencing input was blood. The source of these receptors is a woman aged 35 to 49 with Graves' hyperthyroidism.

In its sample, this clonotype was seen many times. V usage is TRBV12-3 or TRBV12-4 and J usage is TRBJ1-5, with 7 bases that match TRBD1. The CDR3 consists of 15 residues. V was pared by 7 bases and J by 3 bases, with 9 bases of the junction left unmatched. DNA of the CDR3: TGTGCCAGCACCACACAGGGGTATGACAATCAGCCCCAGCATTTT. Translated, it gives CASTTQGYDNQPQHF.

Remarks on this clonotype: A clone one base away is much larger, so this may be a read error. This chain uses TRBV14 with TRBJ2-1, with D possibly matching TRBD1 (6 bases). This CDR3 has 15 amino acids. CDR1 SGHDN and CDR2 FVKESK come from the germline V gene. CDR3 in amino acids: CASSQRQAPYNEQLF. The CDR3 nucleotides are TGTGCCAGCAGCCAACGACAGGCGCCATACAATGAGCAGCTCTTC.

This clonotype was seen many times. The rearrangement links TRBV24-1 to TRBJ2-5; no clear D gene. The V gene lost 4 bases and the J gene lost 5 bases, with 4 bases spanning the gap. CDR3 length: 11 residues. Germline V gene lookup returns CDR1 KGHDR and CDR2 SFDVKD. Here the CDR3 reads CATSEFETQYF. The CDR3 DNA follows: TGTGCCACCAGTGAGTTCGAGACCCAGTACTTC.

This clonotype was counted at least ten times. The V call is TRBV2, the J call TRBJ1-5, with D possibly TRBD1 on 5 matching bases. The germline gives CDR1 SNHLY, CDR2 FYNNEI. V was pared by 7 bases and J by 6 bases, with 13 bases between. CDR3 length equals 13 residues. The CDR3 DNA reads TGTGCCAGCATGGGGCCTCAGGGTCAGCCCCAGCATTTT. The encoded protein is CASMGPQGQPQHF.

The table lists this clonotype with many counts. The chain couples TRBV28 to TRBJ2-7; 8 bases line up with TRBD2. In germline, CDR1 is MDHEN, CDR2 SYDVKM. Trimming cost V 7 bases and J 2 bases; bases outside gene matches: 16. The CDR3 is made up of 17 amino acids. The CDR3 region has the DNA TGTGCCAGCACACGTTCCGGGGGGGCCTTTGGGACCTACGAGCAGTACTTC. Translated: CASTRSGGAFGTYEQYF.

In this sample, this clonotype turned up many times. The V gene is TRBV11-3, the J gene TRBJ1-2; the match to TRBD1 covers 8 bases. The ends lost 6 bases at V and 4 bases at J; junction bases unmatched: 4. The CDR3 spans 13 residues. Germline values: CDR1 SGHNT, CDR2 YENEEA. The CDR3 coding sequence is TGTGCCAGCAGTTTGGGACAGGCCTATGGCTACACCTTC. Residues: CASSLGQAYGYTF. Using reference TRBV11-3 and TRBJ1-2 for the parts outside the CDR3, the full variable domain is EAGVVQSPRYKIIEKKQPVAFWCNPISGHNTLYWYLQNLGQGPELLIRYENEEAVDDSQLPKDRFSAERLKGVDSTLKIQPAELGDSAVYLCASSLGQAYGYTFGSGTRLTVV.

The rearrangement links TRBV2 to TRBJ1-1, with D perhaps TRBD1 (5 bases). CDR3 length equals 13 residues. The germline gives CDR1 SNHLY, CDR2 FYNNEI. The V gene lost 4 bases and the J gene lost 4 bases, with 10 bases spanning the gap. The CDR3 coding sequence is TGTGCCAGCAGTGGTCCCAGGGCCACTGAAGCTTTCTTT. Its protein product is CASSGPRATEAFF.

A few counts support this clonotype. The chain carries TRBV20-1 and TRBJ2-1, with D possibly being TRBD2 (6 bases). V lost 1 base, J lost 6 bases, and 10 bases lay in between. There are 13 residues in the CDR3. Germline V gene sequence: CDR1 DFQATT, CDR2 SNEGSKA (reference sequence). The CDR3: CSARGGRPNEQFF. The CDR3 DNA sequence: TGCAGTGCTAGAGGAGGGAGGCCCAATGAGCAGTTCTTC.

This clonotype was counted at least ten times. The rearrangement joins TRBV5-1 to TRBJ2-3, with a tentative D call TRBD2 (6 bases). From germline, CDR1 is SGHRS and CDR2 YFSETQ. The V end lost 5 bases, the J end lost 2 bases, and 12 bases lay between the germline ends. This CDR3 has 14 residues. In DNA, the CDR3 is TGCGCCAGCAGTTTGATAGCGGACACAGATACGCAGTATTTT. Translated: CASSLIADTDTQYF.

This clonotype turned up a few times. This chain links TRBV28 with TRBJ2-2; D is unclear. This CDR3 is 13 amino acids long. V dropped 8 bases and J dropped 2 bases, with 9 bases sitting between them. Germline V gives CDR1 MDHEN, CDR2 SYDVKM. The CDR3 sequence is CASALGNTGELFF. The CDR3 DNA is TGTGCCAGCGCATTGGGAAACACCGGGGAGCTGTTTTTT.